Presented here are 17 T cell receptor beta chains from one specimen sequenced in a study of T-cell reconstitution after alpha-beta-depleted transplantation in children. Using unique molecular identifiers, the investigators prepared the TCRbeta library. Via MiXCR, TCRdb re-called the PCR reads, giving one row per CDR3 protein. In the table there are about 190,000 distinct CDR3 sequences, around 10% of which are singletons. The sequencing used PBMCs, collected before TCRalphabeta/CD19-depleted stem cell transplant. The receptors derive from a boy between 2 and 15 years old with acute myeloid leukemia, due to receive a stem cell transplant.

The V call is TRBV7-2, the J call TRBJ2-3; D unresolved. Germline V gene lookup returns CDR1 SGHTA and CDR2 FQGNSA. The CDR3 has 13 residues. V was clipped by 4 bases and J by 8 bases, with 13 bases between them. CDR3 in amino acids: CASSYALFITQYF. The CDR3 DNA sequence: TGTGCCAGCAGCTACGCGCTATTCATTACGCAGTATTTT.

This clonotype was picked up many times. The V and J genes are TRBV11-2 and TRBJ2-7, with TRBD2 matching 9 bases. Trimming at V came to 1 base and at J to 2 bases, leaving 12 bases not matched to a gene. Germline CDR1 is SGHAT and CDR2 is FQNNGV. This CDR3 region has 18 residues. In DNA, the CDR3 is TGTGCCAGCAGCTTAGTACGGGTCGGGCTAGCGGGAACCTACGAGCAGTACTTC. The encoded protein is CASSLVRVGLAGTYEQYF. Full variable domain (rest looked up from reference TRBV11-2 and TRBJ2-7): EAGVAQSPRYKIIEKRQSVAFWCNPISGHATLYWYQQILGQGPKLLIQFQNNGVVDDSQLPKDRFSAERLKGVDSTLKIQPAKLEDSAVYLCASSLVRVGLAGTYEQYFGPGTRLTVT.

This clonotype was recorded at least ten times. The V and J genes are TRBV5-1 and TRBJ2-5; 11 bases match TRBD1. The germline V gene has CDR1 SGHRS and CDR2 YFSETQ. Trimming cost V 1 base and J 8 bases; bases outside gene matches: 10. This CDR3 has 16 amino acids. CDR3 region: CASSLTGQGAVDTQYF. CDR3 coding DNA: TGCGCCAGCAGCTTGACAGGACAGGGGGCTGTCGATACCCAGTACTTC.

In this sample, this clonotype turned up many times. This rearrangement joins TRBV7-2 to TRBJ1-1; 7 bases fit TRBD1. The CDR3 extends over 13 amino acids. Trimming at V came to 4 bases and at J to 6 bases, leaving 5 bases not matched to a gene. Germline-derived CDR1 and CDR2 are SGHTA and FQGNSA. This CDR3 reads CASSSDRVSEAFF. The DNA of the CDR3 is TGTGCCAGCAGCTCCGACAGGGTTTCTGAAGCTTTCTTT.

This clonotype was seen repeatedly, ten times or more. The genes are TRBV5-1 and TRBJ2-1; D unresolved. The V end was cut by 3 bases, the J end by 2 bases, with 6 bases between. From germline, CDR1 is SGHRS and CDR2 YFSETQ. The CDR3 totals 13 residues. In nucleotides, the CDR3 is TGCGCCAGCAGCTGGACGGCCTACAATGAGCAGTTCTTC. As protein: CASSWTAYNEQFF. Variable domain in full (rest from reference TRBV5-1 and TRBJ2-1): KAGVTQTPRYLIKTRGQQVTLSCSPISGHRSVSWYQQTPGQGLQFLFEYFSETQRNKGNFPGRFSGRQFSNSRSEMNVSTLELGDSALYLCASSWTAYNEQFFGPGTRLTVL.

This clonotype was found many times. The V call is TRBV7-9, the J call TRBJ2-3; D remains unclear. V was shortened by 5 bases and J by 4 bases, with 10 bases between the two germline ends. The CDR3 extends over 13 amino acids. Germline V CDR1 and CDR2: SEHNR, FQNEAQ (reference sequence). The CDR3 nucleotides read TGTGCCAGCAGCCCACCGCAGTCAGATACGCAGTATTTT. Protein product: CASSPPQSDTQYF.

This clonotype was recorded at least ten times. V is TRBV20-1 and J is TRBJ2-2; D gene ambiguous. The CDR3 has 12 amino acids. Trimming stripped 5 bases from V and 5 bases from J, with 9 bases between. CDR1 is DFQATT and CDR2 is SNEGSKA in the germline V gene (reference sequence). DNA of the CDR3: TGCAGTGCTCCTGTGGGAACCGGGGAGCTGTTTTTT. This gives the protein CSAPVGTGELFF.

This clonotype showed up many times. The chain couples TRBV4-1 to TRBJ1-1; D is unresolved. This CDR3 is 12 amino acids long. V lost 0 bases to trimming and J lost 7 bases, with 6 bases between them. Germline loops: CDR1 MGHRA, CDR2 YSYEKL. CDR3 sequence reads: CASSQDEREAFF. The CDR3 DNA reads TGCGCCAGCAGCCAAGATGAGCGTGAAGCTTTCTTT.

This clonotype was seen at least ten times. This rearrangement joins TRBV27 to TRBJ2-1; a weak D match, TRBD1 (6 bases). V was clipped by 0 bases and J by 1 base, with 7 bases between them. CDR3 length: 15 amino acids. Germline CDR1 and CDR2: MNHEY and SMNVEV (reference sequence). The chain's CDR3 is CASSLSQGSYNEQFF. The DNA for the CDR3 is TGTGCCAGCAGTTTATCCCAGGGGTCCTACAATGAGCAGTTCTTC.

This clonotype occurred many times. The V gene is TRBV10-3, the J gene TRBJ1-5; 9 bases align to TRBD1. CDR3 length equals 14 residues. The germline CDR1 and CDR2 sequences are ENHRY and SYGVKD. V was clipped by 4 bases and J by 2 bases; unmatched bases: 0. CDR3 residues: CAISGTGGNQPQHF. The CDR3 DNA is TGTGCCATCAGTGGGACAGGGGGCAATCAGCCCCAGCATTTT.

As concerns this clonotype: A much larger clone sits a single nucleotide away, making a read error possible. The rearrangement uses TRBV7-2 and TRBJ1-1; D is ambiguous. This CDR3 has 14 amino acids. Germline V CDR1 and CDR2: SGHTA, FQGNSA. Trimming removed 3 bases at V and 4 bases at J, with 12 bases between. CDR3 in amino acids: CASSFAVWGTEAFF. In DNA form, the CDR3 reads TGTGCCAGCAGCTTTGCCGTGTGGGGCACTGAAGCTTTCTTT. Using reference TRBV7-2 and TRBJ1-1 for the parts outside the CDR3, the full variable domain is GAGVSQSPSNKVTEKGKDVELRCDPISGHTALYWYRQSLGQGLEFLIYFQGNSAPDKSGLPSDRFSAERTGGSVSTLTIQRTQQEDSAVYLCASSFAVWGTEAFFGQGTRLTVV.

The V and J genes are TRBV3-1 and TRBJ2-1; 8 nucleotides align to TRBD2. Trimming removed 10 bases from V and 3 bases from J; junction bases left unmatched: 14. This CDR3 is built from 16 residues. In germline, CDR1 is LGHDT, CDR2 YNNKEL (reference sequence). CDR3 DNA sequence: TGTGCCACCTCCCCAGGGACTAGGGCAGGCTACAATGAGCAGTTCTTC. It codes for CATSPGTRAGYNEQFF.

This clonotype came up many times. V and J are TRBV6-5 and TRBJ2-3; D gene uncertain. CDR3 length: 15 residues. Germline CDR1 and CDR2: MNHEY and SVGAGI. The ends were cut back, 0 bases at V and 3 bases at J, with 10 bases in the middle. The CDR3 loop reads CASSYSGVVTDTQYF. As DNA, the CDR3 is TGTGCCAGCAGTTACTCTGGGGTGGTAACAGATACGCAGTATTTT.

V is TRBV7-9 and J is TRBJ2-7; 9 nucleotides agree with TRBD1. Germline CDR1 is SEHNR and CDR2 is FQNEAQ (reference sequence). This CDR3 spans 17 amino acids. Trimming removed 1 base from V and 1 base from J; junction bases left unmatched: 8. The CDR3 region is CASSLGPGQGGSYEQYF. The CDR3 DNA reads TGTGCCAGCAGCTTAGGGCCGGGACAGGGTGGATCCTACGAGCAGTACTTC.

This clonotype was picked up many times. Here the CDR3 reads CASSSHREGESYFPKQYF. The CDR3 DNA follows: TGCGCCAGCAGCTCTCACCGCGAAGGGGAGTCCTATTTCCCCAAGCAGTACTTC. The V and J genes are TRBV5-1 and TRBJ2-7; either TRBD1 or TRBD2 may fit D (5 bases each). Per the germline V gene, CDR1 is SGHRS and CDR2 is YFSETQ. V lost 3 bases, J lost 8 bases, and 30 bases lay in between. The CDR3 has 18 residues.

This clonotype was picked up many times. The rearrangement links TRBV20-1 to TRBJ1-1; D perhaps matches TRBD1 (5 bases). CDR3 length equals 13 residues. Trimming pared 6 bases from V and 5 bases from J, leaving 16 bases between. Germline V gene sequence: CDR1 DFQATT, CDR2 SNEGSKA (reference sequence). CDR3 in amino acids: CSAGPGLGTEAFF. DNA of the CDR3: TGCAGTGCCGGTCCAGGGCTCGGTACTGAAGCTTTCTTT.

Concerning this clonotype: A read error may be the cause here, since a much bigger clone is one base away. The chain has TRBV20-1 and TRBJ1-2; no clear D. The CDR3 is made up of 14 amino acids. The V and J ends lost 0 bases and 12 bases respectively, with 20 bases between them. CDR1 is DFQATT and CDR2 is SNEGSKA in the germline V gene (reference sequence). The CDR3 sequence: CSARDLPGQAGDTF. DNA of the CDR3: TGCAGTGCTAGAGATCTCCCGGGTCAAGCGGGCGACACCTTC.